The sequence of this T cell receptor (beta chain) was determined in a study of shared clonotypes between healthy human individuals. Study in general: Every donor yielded three CD4 naive, three CD4 memory, two CD8 naive and one CD8 memory plate. General observations from the study: Genetic and exposure-history diversity was limited by the small donor number.

Regarding this clone: Its antigen is unknown.

Deep level was the assay's run setting. When replicate PCRs were run on sorted subsets, they used 200 ng DNA, some 29,000 T cell genomes. Assay: immunoSEQ multiplex PCR; the TCRdb copy retains only in-frame clones and omits some. The data show some 2.1 million clones, 85% to 95% seen once. The V gene lost 3 bases and the J gene lost 7 bases, with 12 bases spanning the gap. The CDR3 spans 13 residues. Germline CDR1 and CDR2: MNHEY and SMNVEV (reference sequence). The chain combines TRBV27 with TRBJ1-1, with D possibly matching TRBD1 (6 bases). This receptor was taken from a man between 18 and 29 years old in good health. Input material: naive CD4+ T cells sorted from blood. Subset denoted: CD45RA+ positively selected. The CDR3 nucleotides read TGTGCCAGCAGTTTCTCCACAGGGAATGAAGCTTTCTTT. Translation gives CASSFSTGNEAFF.